These T cell receptor beta chains were read from a single sample in a study of blood T cell repertoires in COVID-19. Only in-frame clones appear in the TCRdb table, and some are missing; sequencing was by immunoSEQ multiplex PCR. The sample lists roughly 46,000 clones; 88% were seen once. The sequenced sample was peripheral blood. The origin of the receptors is a man between 45 and 60 years old with active COVID-19. Each CDR3 is given with its conserved first and last residue. The D gene is left open where the match is weak. The size field is filled for only some rows; it gives once, few, many or a size class.

cdr3_nt cdr3_aa j_call d_call v_call clone_size
TGTGCCAGCAGCCAAGATGCCAGGGGGGAAAAACTGTTTTTT CASSQDARGEKLFF TRBJ1-4 TRBD1 TRBV3-1/TRBV3-2 few
TGTGCTAGTGGTCCCACCCTCGGGGTCCAAGAGACCCAGTACTTC CASGPTLGVQETQYF TRBJ2-5 . TRBV12-5 once
TGTGCCACCAGTGATCCCAGCACAGGGGGATACAATGAGCAGTTCTTC CATSDPSTGGYNEQFF TRBJ2-1 TRBD1 TRBV24-1 .
TGTGCCAGCAGCCAAAACCCCCGGACAGGGCGGGGCACTGAAGCTTTCTTT CASSQNPRTGRGTEAFF TRBJ1-1 TRBD1 TRBV3-1/TRBV3-2 .
TGTGCCAGCAGCTTGGAGGCCGCAGCGGGAGGGCGCACAGATACGCAGTATTTT CASSLEAAAGGRTDTQYF TRBJ2-3 TRBD2 TRBV5-6 .
TGTGCCAGTAGTCTGCGCTCCGACAGGGGAGGCGGCTACACCTTC CASSLRSDRGGGYTF TRBJ1-2 TRBD1 TRBV19 .
TGTGCCAGCAGCCAAGACCAGGGGGCATCTGGAAACACCATATATTTT CASSQDQGASGNTIYF TRBJ1-3 TRBD1 TRBV14 once
TGTGCCAGCAGCCGGGACAGGGTCTCTGGGGCCAACGTCCTGACTTTC CASSRDRVSGANVLTF TRBJ2-6 TRBD1 TRBV5-4 .
TGCGCCAGCAGCCAAGGGGCTAGCGGGGTCTACGAGCAGTACTTC CASSQGASGVYEQYF TRBJ2-7 TRBD2 TRBV4-1 few
TGCGCCAGCAGCCCAATGAACAGGCTAACCTACGAGCAGTACTTC CASSPMNRLTYEQYF TRBJ2-7 . TRBV5-1 .
TGTGCCAGCAGCTTAGGTCCGGTTTACGAGCAGTACTTC CASSLGPVYEQYF TRBJ2-7 . TRBV11-3 .
TGTGCCAGCAGTTTATCAAGTAGGAGGGGACAGCCCCAGCATTTT CASSLSSRRGQPQHF TRBJ1-5 . TRBV28 .
TGTGCCAGCAGCGTATGGCCTCAACCCTACGAGCAGTACTTC CASSVWPQPYEQYF TRBJ2-7 . TRBV9 .
TGTGCCAGCAGCTTAGGCGGGAGCGGACCCCCCTACGAGCAGTACTTC CASSLGGSGPPYEQYF TRBJ2-7 TRBD2 TRBV7-2 .
TGTGCCAGTAGTATGCTGGCAGGGGCGGAAAAGCCCCAGCATTTT CASSMLAGAEKPQHF TRBJ1-5 . TRBV19 .
TGTGCCAGCAGCTTAGTGCGGGTCCCCTCTCTGGGCTACACCTTC CASSLVRVPSLGYTF TRBJ1-2 . TRBV7-8 .
TGCGCCAGCAGCCCGGGAGGGGGTGGCTACGAGCAGTACTTC CASSPGGGGYEQYF TRBJ2-7 TRBD2 TRBV5-1 .
TGTGCCAGCAGCTTGGAAGGTACCGGGAGAAAACTGTTTTTT CASSLEGTGRKLFF TRBJ1-4 . TRBV5-4 once
TGTGCCAGCAGTTCTAGTCAGGGAACCGGGGAGCTGTTTTTT CASSSSQGTGELFF TRBJ2-2 . TRBV6-6 .
TGTGCCATCAAATCGCAGGGGCTGAACGAGCAGTACTTC CAIKSQGLNEQYF TRBJ2-7 . TRBV10-3 .
TGTGCCAGCAGCCCCGGGACTAGTTCATCCTACGAGCAGTACTTC CASSPGTSSSYEQYF TRBJ2-7 TRBD2 TRBV9 .
TGTGCCAGCAGGTCAACAGGGGGGAGAGACTATGGCTACACCTTC CASRSTGGRDYGYTF TRBJ1-2 TRBD1 TRBV7-8 .
TGTGCCAGCAGCCCGACAGGGGTGGAGACCCAGTACTTC CASSPTGVETQYF TRBJ2-5 TRBD1 TRBV6-5 .
TGCGCCAGCAGCTTCGAGGTGGCGGGCGGGGAGACCCAGTACTTC CASSFEVAGGETQYF TRBJ2-5 . TRBV5-1 .
TGTGCCAGCAGCTCAGACCCAAGGACAGCGAGAGTCTACGAGCAGTACTTC CASSSDPRTARVYEQYF TRBJ2-7 . TRBV11-2 .
TGTGCCCTATCGCGGCATGCCTCTGGAAACACCATATATTTT CALSRHASGNTIYF TRBJ1-3 . TRBV6-5 .
TGTGCCAGCAGTTTACGGGGTCGTGGCGGCTACACCTTC CASSLRGRGGYTF TRBJ1-2 . TRBV12-3/TRBV12-4 .
TGTGCCAGCAGGCAAGGTCGGGAGGCTGAGCAGTTCTTC CASRQGREAEQFF TRBJ2-1 TRBD2 TRBV4-2 .
TGCGCCAGCAGCTTGTTAACGGGGGGAGGGTTCAATGAGCAGTTCTTC CASSLLTGGGFNEQFF TRBJ2-1 TRBD2 TRBV5-1 once
TGTGCCAGCAGCTTGGCAGGGGGCGAGGGAGATACGCAGTATTTT CASSLAGGEGDTQYF TRBJ2-3 TRBD1 TRBV5-4 .
TGCGCCAGCAGCCAAGGGACAGGGGTTGGCAATGAGCAGTTCTTC CASSQGTGVGNEQFF TRBJ2-1 TRBD1 TRBV5-1 .
TGTGCCAGCTCACCAAGGACAGGGGTACAAGAGACCCAGTACTTC CASSPRTGVQETQYF TRBJ2-5 TRBD1 TRBV18 .
TGTGCCAGCAACATCAGGGGGCGAAAGTACACTGAAGCTTTCTTT CASNIRGRKYTEAFF TRBJ1-1 TRBD1 TRBV6-5 few
TGTGCCAGTACCGACAGGAGAGGAGAAAAACTGTTTTTT CASTDRRGEKLFF TRBJ1-4 . TRBV19 .
TGTGCCAGTAGTATTAATTCCGCAGGATCCACTGAAGCTTTCTTT CASSINSAGSTEAFF TRBJ1-1 . TRBV19 .
TGTGCCAGCAGCCAAGACGCCACAGGGAGGGCTGAAGCTTTCTTT CASSQDATGRAEAFF TRBJ1-1 . TRBV4-2 once
TGTGCCAGCAGCGATCCTTATCGAGCGGGAGCGGGCACAGATACGCAGTATTTT CASSDPYRAGAGTDTQYF TRBJ2-3 TRBD2 TRBV9 .
TGTGCCAGCAGCCAGGAAAGGGGTAGACAGCCCCAGCATTTT CASSQERGRQPQHF TRBJ1-5 . TRBV4-2 .
TGTGCCAGCAAAGCGGGAGGTCGGACAGATACGCAGTATTTT CASKAGGRTDTQYF TRBJ2-3 TRBD2 TRBV25-1 .
TGTGCCAGCAGTCCACGGACAGGGGGGAGCACAGATACGCAGTATTTT CASSPRTGGSTDTQYF TRBJ2-3 TRBD1 TRBV27 .
TGCGCCAGCAGCCAAGAGGCGGAGACTGAAGCTTTCTTT CASSQEAETEAFF TRBJ1-1 . TRBV4-3 .
TGTGCCAGCAGCCCCTGGGGGGGTGTGAGCAATCAGCCCCAGCATTTT CASSPWGGVSNQPQHF TRBJ1-5 . TRBV7-2 .
TGTGCCAGCATCAGGACCGGGACAGGGGCCTCGGAGCAGTACTTC CASIRTGTGASEQYF TRBJ2-7 TRBD1 TRBV6-5 .
TGTGCCAGCAGGGAACTAGCGGGCACCGGGGAGCTGTTTTTT CASRELAGTGELFF TRBJ2-2 TRBD2 TRBV2 .
TGTGCCAGTAGTGCCCGGGGGGCCAGCGAGCAGTACTTC CASSARGASEQYF TRBJ2-7 . TRBV19 .